This is a list of T cell receptor beta chains from one sample in a study of OX40 agonist ivuxolimab in advanced cancers. The data were produced by immunoSEQ multiplex PCR, yet TCRdb's version contains in-frame clones alone and is incomplete. The data show roughly 56,000 clones, approximately 81% seen once. The input for sequencing was CD4+ or CD8+ T cells sorted from blood, taken in a trial of the OX40 agonist ivuxolimab. The receptors shown here come from an adult with an advanced solid tumor such as melanoma, head and neck, liver or kidney cancer. Each CDR3 is given with its conserved first and last residue. Fields, in order: clone size, D gene, J gene, V gene, CDR3 DNA, CDR3 protein. The D gene is left open where the match is weak. The size field is filled for only some rows; it gives once, few, many or a size class.

- - TRBJ2-7 TRBV6-1 TGTGCCAGCACCCCTCGGGGGGCATCCTACGAGCAGTACTTC CASTPRGASYEQYF
- TRBD1 TRBJ2-5 TRBV12-5 TGTGCTAGTGGTTGGACAGGGGTTGGAGAGACCCAGTACTTC CASGWTGVGETQYF
- - TRBJ2-7 TRBV27 TGTGCCAGCAGTTTATCACCCGGGACCCACTACGAGCAGTACTTC CASSLSPGTHYEQYF
- TRBD2 TRBJ2-7 TRBV7-3 TGTGCCAGCAGCTTAACCGGACTAGCGGGTTACGAGCAGTACTTC CASSLTGLAGYEQYF
- TRBD1 TRBJ2-5 TRBV5-1 TGCGCCAGCAGCGTAGGACAGGGAACGGCTTGGGAGACCCAGTACTTC CASSVGQGTAWETQYF
- TRBD1 TRBJ2-5 TRBV5-6 TGTGCCAGCAGCTTAAAACAGGGGGTCCAAGAGACCCAGTACTTC CASSLKQGVQETQYF
- - TRBJ1-2 TRBV7-9 TGTGCCAGCAGCTTAGTTTTGGCGGCTAACTTCTATGGCTACACCTTC CASSLVLAANFYGYTF
once - TRBJ1-4 TRBV6-5 TGTGCCAGCAAACAGGGCGACGAAAAACTGTTTTTT CASKQGDEKLFF
few - TRBJ1-1 TRBV18 TGTGCCAGCTCACCTAGTACTGAAGCTTTCTTT CASSPSTEAFF
few - TRBJ2-3 TRBV2 TGTGCCGGAACGGACCTAGATACGCAGTATTTT CAGTDLDTQYF
- - TRBJ2-7 TRBV5-1 TGCGCCAGCAGCTTGGAAAACCGGGGCTTAACCTACGAGCAGTACTTC CASSLENRGLTYEQYF
- - TRBJ1-1 TRBV19 TGTGCCAGTAGTGGTGCTGGGAGGAGTGTGTTCGCTGAAGCTTTCTTT CASSGAGRSVFAEAFF
- - TRBJ1-5 TRBV6-5 TGTGCCAGCTCGACAGACAGAAACAATCAGCCCCAGCATTTT CASSTDRNNQPQHF
once - TRBJ1-1 TRBV4-2 TGTGCCAGCAGCTATCGGACAGTTCTTTACACTGAAGCTTTCTTT CASSYRTVLYTEAFF
- - TRBJ1-3 TRBV7-9 TGTGCCAGCAGCTTAGCTGCCCAGGGTCCTGGAAACACCATATATTTT CASSLAAQGPGNTIYF
- - TRBJ1-1 TRBV7-3 TGTGCCAGCAGCTTAGGGGGACGGAACACTGAAGCTTTCTTT CASSLGGRNTEAFF
- - TRBJ2-2 TRBV30 TGTGCCTGGAGTGTACGGGTTTCCGGGGAGCTGTTTTTT CAWSVRVSGELFF
- - TRBJ1-1 TRBV28 TGTGCCAGCAGTTTCATACAGGGCCGGGGCGACACTGAAGCTTTCTTT CASSFIQGRGDTEAFF
few - TRBJ2-7 TRBV6-6 TGTGCCAGCAGTCGCCTCCTTAAGGACGAGCAGTACTTC CASSRLLKDEQYF
once TRBD2 TRBJ2-7 TRBV4-3 TGCGCCAGCAGCCAAGATCTGACTAGCGGTTTCTACGAGCAGTACTTC CASSQDLTSGFYEQYF
- - TRBJ1-1 TRBV30 TGTGCCTGGTCCCGAAGGGACAACGCTTTCTTT CAWSRRDNAFF
once - TRBJ2-5 TRBV6-1 TGTGCCAGCAGGCAAGGCGGGGAGACCCAGTACTTC CASRQGGETQYF
- TRBD2 TRBJ2-1 TRBV29-1 TGCAGCGGGTCCCTCACTAGCGGGAGTGGAGGCTCCTACAATGAGCAGTTCTTC CSGSLTSGSGGSYNEQFF
- - TRBJ1-2 TRBV4-3 TGCGCCAGCAGCCAAGATGTGTCGGGGGCGCGGTTGGACTATGGCTACACCTTC CASSQDVSGARLDYGYTF
- - TRBJ2-7 TRBV28 TGTGCCAGCAGTTTACTGGCACCCGGGACAAGAAGATACGAGCAGTACTTC CASSLLAPGTRRYEQYF
once - TRBJ2-7 TRBV27 TGTGCCAGCAGTGATACGAAAGGCGGGATTCCCGAGCAGTACTTC CASSDTKGGIPEQYF
- - TRBJ2-5 TRBV7-2 TGTGCCAGCAGCTTAGGACCCGAAGAGACCCAGTACTTC CASSLGPEETQYF
- - TRBJ2-3 TRBV10-2 TGCGCCAGCAGACCCGGGACTAGCACAGATACGCAGTATTTT CASRPGTSTDTQYF
once TRBD1 TRBJ2-5 TRBV5-1 TGCGCCAGCAGCTTGGGGACAGGGGGTCAAGAGACCCAGTACTTC CASSLGTGGQETQYF
- TRBD1 TRBJ1-2 TRBV30 TGTGCCTGGACCCCGGGGACAGGGCGTGGCGGCTACACCTTC CAWTPGTGRGGYTF
- - TRBJ2-6 TRBV9 TGTGCCAGCAGCGTAGGTCGGGTGGCTGGGGCCAACGTCCTGACTTTC CASSVGRVAGANVLTF
- - TRBJ2-2 TRBV18 TGTGCCAGCTCACCCCAGGGTTCCGGGGAGCTGTTTTTT CASSPQGSGELFF
once - TRBJ1-4 TRBV6-5 TGTGCCAGCAGTTACTCTAGGGGTGAAAAACTGTTTTTT CASSYSRGEKLFF
- TRBD2 TRBJ2-1 TRBV6-1 TGTGCCAGCAGTCTACCGGGACTAGCTGTCAATGAGCAGTTCTTC CASSLPGLAVNEQFF
- - TRBJ2-2 TRBV7-8 TGTGCCAGCAGCCACCGGGAGAGGGAGCTGTTTTTT CASSHRERELFF
- - TRBJ2-5 TRBV5-1 TGCGCCAGCAGCCCCCCGACACGTCAAGAGACCCAGTACTTC CASSPPTRQETQYF
once - TRBJ1-6 TRBV6-5 TGTGCCAGCAGTTCTGCGATCCCAAATTCACCCCTCCACTTT CASSSAIPNSPLHF
- - TRBJ1-5 TRBV6-6 TGTGCCAGCATCTCCGGAGCCGGGCCCCAGCATTTT CASISGAGPQHF
- - TRBJ2-3 TRBV11-2 TGTGCCAGCAGCTTTGCAGACACAGATACGCAGTATTTT CASSFADTDTQYF
- - TRBJ2-7 TRBV28 TGTGCCAGCACCCCAGGCGGGGAGGAGTACGAGCAGTACTTC CASTPGGEEYEQYF
once - TRBJ2-7 TRBV2 TGTGCCAGCAGGGCGAGGGTCACGGGGTACGAGCAGTACTTC CASRARVTGYEQYF
once - TRBJ1-1 TRBV9 TGTGCCAGCAGCGAGGGGGGAAACACTGAAGCTTTCTTT CASSEGGNTEAFF
- - TRBJ2-3 TRBV6-5 TGTGCCAGCAGTTACTTAGATACGCAGTATTTT CASSYLDTQYF
- - TRBJ1-4 TRBV30 TGTGCCTGGGGAGTAACAGGAAATGAAAAACTGTTTTTT CAWGVTGNEKLFF
- TRBD1 TRBJ2-1 TRBV28 TGTGCCAGCAGTTCAATCGACAGGGCAAATGAGCAGTTCTTC CASSSIDRANEQFF
- - TRBJ1-1 TRBV6-5 TGTGCCAGCAGAAACACTGAAGCTTTCTTT CASRNTEAFF
- - TRBJ2-5 TRBV28 TGTGCCAGCCTAAAGGGACTGGGGCTTGAGACCCAGTACTTC CASLKGLGLETQYF
- - TRBJ2-4 TRBV30 TGTGCCTGGATGGAGTATGACATTCAGTACTTC CAWMEYDIQYF
medium-sized - TRBJ2-7 TRBV19 TGTGCCAGTAGTATTACGGGCTCCCCCTTCTACGAGCAGTACTTC CASSITGSPFYEQYF
- TRBD2 TRBJ2-7 TRBV19 TGTGCCAGTAGCCAATCTAGCGGGTTCTACGAGCAGTACTTC CASSQSSGFYEQYF